This T cell receptor beta chain derives from a study of T cell responses to AZD1222 COVID-19 vaccine. The germline V gene encodes CDR1 MGHDK and CDR2 SYGVNS. V shed 6 bases and J 4 bases; nucleotides not matched to a gene: 2. This CDR3 spans 13 amino acids. About this clone itself: Its specificity is not known.

Assay: immunoSEQ multiplex PCR; the TCRdb copy retains only in-frame clones and omits some. The data contain roughly 100,000 clones, 90% of them singletons. Regarding the study as a whole: Breadth and depth of Spike-specific TCRs rose after two AZD1222 doses. Donors were chiefly white British, with a greater number of females, and clonal diversity was perhaps underestimated.

V gene TRBV25-1 combines with J gene TRBJ2-7, with 11 bases identical to TRBD2. The TCR originated in an adult who received the AZD1222 COVID-19 vaccine. The sequenced sample was peripheral blood, obtained 28 days after the second AZD1222 dose. CDR3 DNA: TGTGCCAGCAGGACTAGCGGGATTTACGAGCAGTACTTC. Its protein product is CASRTSGIYEQYF.